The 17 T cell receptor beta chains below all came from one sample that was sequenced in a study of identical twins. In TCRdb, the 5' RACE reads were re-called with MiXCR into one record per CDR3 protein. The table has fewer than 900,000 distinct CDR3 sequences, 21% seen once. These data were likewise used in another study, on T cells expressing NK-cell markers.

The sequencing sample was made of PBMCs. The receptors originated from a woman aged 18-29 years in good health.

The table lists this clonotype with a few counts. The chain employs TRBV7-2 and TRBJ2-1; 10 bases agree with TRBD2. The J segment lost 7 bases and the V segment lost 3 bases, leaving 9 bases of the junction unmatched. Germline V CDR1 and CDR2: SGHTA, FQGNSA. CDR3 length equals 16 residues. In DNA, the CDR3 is TGTGCCAGCAGCTTGACTCTAGCGGGAGTACCAAATGAGCAGTTCTTC. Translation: CASSLTLAGVPNEQFF.

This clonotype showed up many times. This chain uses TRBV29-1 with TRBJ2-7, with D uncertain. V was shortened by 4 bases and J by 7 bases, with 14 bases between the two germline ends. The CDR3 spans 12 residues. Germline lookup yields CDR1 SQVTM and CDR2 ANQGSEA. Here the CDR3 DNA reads TGCAGCGTTGGCACTACCTTGAGAGAGCAGTACTTC. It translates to CSVGTTLREQYF.

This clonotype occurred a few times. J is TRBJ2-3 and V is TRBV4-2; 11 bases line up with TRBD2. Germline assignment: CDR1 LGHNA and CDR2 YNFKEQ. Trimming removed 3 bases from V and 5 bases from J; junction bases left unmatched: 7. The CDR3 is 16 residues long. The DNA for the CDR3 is TGTGCCAGCAGCCAGATTAGCGGGGGGGTTGAAGATACGCAGTATTTT. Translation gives CASSQISGGVEDTQYF.

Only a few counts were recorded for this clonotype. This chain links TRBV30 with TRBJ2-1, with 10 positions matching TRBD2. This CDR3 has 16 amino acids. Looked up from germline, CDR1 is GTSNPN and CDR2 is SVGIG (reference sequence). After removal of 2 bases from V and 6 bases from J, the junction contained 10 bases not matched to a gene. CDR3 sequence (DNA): TGTGCCTGGAGTTATGGTGAGACTAGCGGGTCCAATGAGCAGTTCTTC. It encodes CAWSYGETSGSNEQFF.

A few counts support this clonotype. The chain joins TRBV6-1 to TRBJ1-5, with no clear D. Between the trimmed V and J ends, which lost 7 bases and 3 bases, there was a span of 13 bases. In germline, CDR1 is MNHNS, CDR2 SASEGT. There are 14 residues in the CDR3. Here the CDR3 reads CASKEDRHNQPQHF. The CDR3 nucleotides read TGTGCCAGCAAGGAGGACCGTCACAATCAGCCCCAGCATTTT.

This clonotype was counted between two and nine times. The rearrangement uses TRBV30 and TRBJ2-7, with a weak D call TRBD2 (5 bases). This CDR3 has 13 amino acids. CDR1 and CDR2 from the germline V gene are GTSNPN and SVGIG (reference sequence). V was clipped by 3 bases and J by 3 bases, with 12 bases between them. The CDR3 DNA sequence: TGTGCCTGGAGCTTGGGTCGGGGCTACGAGCAGTACTTC. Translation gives CAWSLGRGYEQYF.

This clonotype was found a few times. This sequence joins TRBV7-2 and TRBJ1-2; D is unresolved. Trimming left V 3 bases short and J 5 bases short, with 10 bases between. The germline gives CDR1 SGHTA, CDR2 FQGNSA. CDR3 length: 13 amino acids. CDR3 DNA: TGTGCCAGCAGCTTTATCCGCCCTTATGGCTACACCTTC. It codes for CASSFIRPYGYTF.

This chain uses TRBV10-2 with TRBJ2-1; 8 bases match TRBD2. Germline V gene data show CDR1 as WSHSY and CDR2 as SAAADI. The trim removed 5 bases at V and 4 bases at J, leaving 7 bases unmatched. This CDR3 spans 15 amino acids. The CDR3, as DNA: TGCGCCAGCAGTCCGACTAGCGCTGAATACAATGAGCAGTTCTTC. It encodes CASSPTSAEYNEQFF.

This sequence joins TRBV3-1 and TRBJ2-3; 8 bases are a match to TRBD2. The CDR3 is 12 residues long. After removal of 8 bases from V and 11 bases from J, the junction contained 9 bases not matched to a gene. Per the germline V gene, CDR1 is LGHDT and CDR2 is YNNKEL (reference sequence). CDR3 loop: CASVAPGGGQYF. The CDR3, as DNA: TGTGCCAGCGTGGCCCCCGGGGGGGGGCAGTATTTT.

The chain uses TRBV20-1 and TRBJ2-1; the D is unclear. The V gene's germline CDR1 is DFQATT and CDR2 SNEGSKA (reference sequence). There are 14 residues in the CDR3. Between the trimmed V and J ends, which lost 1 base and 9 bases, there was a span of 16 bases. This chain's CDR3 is CSARVGYQASEQFF. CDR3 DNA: TGCAGTGCTAGAGTAGGATACCAAGCATCTGAGCAGTTCTTC.

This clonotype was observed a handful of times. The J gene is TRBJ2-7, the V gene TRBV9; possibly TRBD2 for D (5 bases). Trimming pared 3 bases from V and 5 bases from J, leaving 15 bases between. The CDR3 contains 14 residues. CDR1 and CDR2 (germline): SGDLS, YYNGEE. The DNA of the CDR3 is TGTGCCAGCAGCGGTGCGGGTAGCTTCGACGAGCAGTACTTC. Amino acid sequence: CASSGAGSFDEQYF.

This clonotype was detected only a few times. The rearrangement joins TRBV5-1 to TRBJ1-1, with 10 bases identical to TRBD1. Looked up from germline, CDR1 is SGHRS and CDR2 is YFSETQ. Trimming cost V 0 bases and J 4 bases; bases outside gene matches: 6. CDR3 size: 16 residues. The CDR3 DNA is TGCGCCAGCAGCTTGGCAGGGACAGGGGTTGGCACTGAAGCTTTCTTT. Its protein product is CASSLAGTGVGTEAFF.

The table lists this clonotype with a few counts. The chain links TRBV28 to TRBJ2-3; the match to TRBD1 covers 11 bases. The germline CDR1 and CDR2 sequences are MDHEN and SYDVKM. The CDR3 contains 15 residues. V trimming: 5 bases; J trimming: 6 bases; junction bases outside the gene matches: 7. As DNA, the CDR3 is TGTGCCAGCAGTCTTCCCGGACAGGGGGCGGATACGCAGTATTTT. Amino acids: CASSLPGQGADTQYF.

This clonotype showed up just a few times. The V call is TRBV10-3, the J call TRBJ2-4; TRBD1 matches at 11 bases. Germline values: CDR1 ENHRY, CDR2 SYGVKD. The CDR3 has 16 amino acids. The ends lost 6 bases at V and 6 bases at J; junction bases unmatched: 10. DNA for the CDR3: TGTGCCATCAGGCCGGGACAGGGGGTAGATGTAAACATTCAGTACTTC. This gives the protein CAIRPGQGVDVNIQYF.

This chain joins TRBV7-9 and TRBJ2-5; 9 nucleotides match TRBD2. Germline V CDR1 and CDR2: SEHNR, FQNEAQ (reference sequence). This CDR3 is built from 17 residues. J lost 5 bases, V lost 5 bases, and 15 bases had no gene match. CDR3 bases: TGTGCCAGCAGCCCTCCTCGCCGACTAGCGGAGGGGGAGACCCAGTACTTC. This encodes CASSPPRRLAEGETQYF.

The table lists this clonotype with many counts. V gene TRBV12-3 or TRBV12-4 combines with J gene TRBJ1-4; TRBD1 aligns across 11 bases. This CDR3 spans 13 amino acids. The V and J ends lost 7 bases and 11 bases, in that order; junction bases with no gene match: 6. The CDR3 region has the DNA TGTGCCAGCATGGGACAGGGGGTGCGTAAACTGTTTTTT. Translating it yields CASMGQGVRKLFF.

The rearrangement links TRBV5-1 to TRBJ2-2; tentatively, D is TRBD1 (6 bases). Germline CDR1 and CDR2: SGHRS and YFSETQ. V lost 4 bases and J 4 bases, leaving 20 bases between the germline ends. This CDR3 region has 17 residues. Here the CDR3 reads CASSVVTGTAGTGELFF. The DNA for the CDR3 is TGCGCCAGCAGCGTCGTGACAGGCACTGCGGGCACCGGGGAGCTGTTTTTT.